These 5 T cell receptor beta chains were all obtained from the same sample, sequenced in a study of shared clonotypes between healthy human individuals. Sequencing was performed with immunoSEQ multiplex PCR; in TCRdb, only in-frame clones are kept and a portion is missing. This table has approximately 2.5 million clones, more than 90% appearing once. The sample taken for sequencing was naive CD4+ T cells sorted from blood. Stated subset: CD45RA+ positively selected. The receptors derive from a man in his late teens or twenties in good health.

The chain combines TRBV5-8 with TRBJ1-5; D is unresolved. This CDR3 is 16 amino acids long. Trimming removed 0 bases from V and 0 bases from J, with 10 bases in between. In germline, CDR1 is SGHTS, CDR2 YDEGEE. The CDR3 here is CASSLAWANSNQPQHF. The CDR3 coding sequence is TGTGCCAGCAGCTTGGCATGGGCTAATAGCAATCAGCCCCAGCATTTT.

Turning to this clone: This same CDR3 is encoded by further DNA sequences in the sample. J is TRBJ2-3 and V is TRBV7-2; D ambiguous. CDR3 length: 14 amino acids. V gave up 2 bases and J gave up 2 bases, with 8 bases separating them. Germline CDR1 SGHTA, CDR2 FQGNSA. The CDR3 DNA reads as TGTGCCAGCAGCTTACGACAAAACACAGATACGCAGTATTTT. Protein product: CASSLRQNTDTQYF.

To note about this clone: Other DNA sequences of this sample code for an identical CDR3. The rearrangement links TRBV6-5 to TRBJ2-7; 7 bases are shared with TRBD2. The V gene end was trimmed by 0 bases and the J gene end by 0 bases; junction bases not matched to a gene: 2. There are 15 residues in the CDR3. Per germline, CDR1 MNHEY and CDR2 SVGAGI. The CDR3 DNA is TGTGCCAGCAGTTACTCAGCGGGAAGCTCCTACGAGCAGTACTTC. Translation: CASSYSAGSSYEQYF.

The chain joins TRBV6-6 to TRBJ2-7; no reliable D call. Germline lookup yields CDR1 MNHNY and CDR2 SVGAGI (reference sequence). This CDR3 is built from 12 residues. Trimming left V 4 bases short and J 2 bases short, with 6 bases between. The CDR3 nucleotides read TGTGCCAGCAGTTTACTCGCCTACGAGCAGTACTTC. The encoded protein is CASSLLAYEQYF.

The chain has TRBV10-1 and TRBJ2-3; a weak D match, TRBD2 (6 bases). With 2 bases removed from V and 4 bases from J, the gap between germline ends came to 13 bases. Germline V gene lookup returns CDR1 WNHNN and CDR2 SYGVQD (reference sequence). This CDR3 has 15 amino acids. The CDR3: CASSEGGSGADTQYF. The DNA for the CDR3 is TGCGCCAGCAGTGAGGGGGGGTCCGGGGCAGATACGCAGTATTTT.